This T cell receptor beta chain derives from a study of T cells expressing NK-cell markers. Looking at the study overall: All TCR beta repertoires analysed originated from sorted CD3+CD56+NKG2C+, CD3+CD56+NKG2C- and CD3+CD56-NKG2C+ T cells. Study-wide points: These same clonotypes (in several donors) also led the CD3+CD56-NKG2C+ fraction.

Concerning this clonotype: Its antigen remains unknown.

The germline V gene has CDR1 MNHEY and CDR2 SMNVEV (reference sequence). The CDR3 loop spans 15 amino acids. TCRdb reprocessed the 5' RACE reads and keeps a single row for each CDR3 protein, giving no DNA. This repertoire includes about 260,000 distinct CDR3 sequences. This clonotype was sampled from a man aged 18-30 years in good health. The chain has TRBV27 and TRBJ2-3; TCRdb calls TRBD1, which cannot be checked without DNA. The sequenced sample was blood T cells: a sorted CD56 or NKG2C T cell subset, CD4+ or CD8+ T cells, or bulk PBMC T cells (not recorded which). The CDR3 region is CASSSLRQGPDTQYF.